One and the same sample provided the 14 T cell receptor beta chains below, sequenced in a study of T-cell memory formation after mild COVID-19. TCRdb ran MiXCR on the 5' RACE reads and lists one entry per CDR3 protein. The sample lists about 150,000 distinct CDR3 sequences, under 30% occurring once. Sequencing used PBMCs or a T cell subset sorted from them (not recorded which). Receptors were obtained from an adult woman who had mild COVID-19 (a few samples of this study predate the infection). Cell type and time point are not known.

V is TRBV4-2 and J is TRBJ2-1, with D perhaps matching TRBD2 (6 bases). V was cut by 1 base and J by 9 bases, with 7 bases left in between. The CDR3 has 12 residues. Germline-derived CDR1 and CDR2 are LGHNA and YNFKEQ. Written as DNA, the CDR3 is TGTGCCAGCAGCCAAGGAGCGGGTGAGCAGTTCTTC. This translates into CASSQGAGEQFF.

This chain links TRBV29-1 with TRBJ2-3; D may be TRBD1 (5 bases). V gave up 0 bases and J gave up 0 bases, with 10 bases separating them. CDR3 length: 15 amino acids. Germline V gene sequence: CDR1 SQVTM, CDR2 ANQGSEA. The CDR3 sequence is CSVEDPGYSTDTQYF. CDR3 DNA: TGCAGCGTTGAAGATCCAGGGTATAGCACAGATACGCAGTATTTT.

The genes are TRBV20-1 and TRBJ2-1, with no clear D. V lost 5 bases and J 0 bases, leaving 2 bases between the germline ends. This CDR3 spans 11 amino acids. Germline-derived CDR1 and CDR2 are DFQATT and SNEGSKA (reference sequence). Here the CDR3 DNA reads TGCAGTGCTGGCTCCTACAATGAGCAGTTCTTC. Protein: CSAGSYNEQFF.

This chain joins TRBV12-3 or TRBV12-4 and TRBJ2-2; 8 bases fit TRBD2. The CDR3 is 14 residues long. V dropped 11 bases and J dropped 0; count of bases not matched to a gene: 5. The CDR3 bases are TGTGCCCTCCTCGGGGGGGCGAACACCGGGGAGCTGTTTTTT. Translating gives CALLGGANTGELFF.

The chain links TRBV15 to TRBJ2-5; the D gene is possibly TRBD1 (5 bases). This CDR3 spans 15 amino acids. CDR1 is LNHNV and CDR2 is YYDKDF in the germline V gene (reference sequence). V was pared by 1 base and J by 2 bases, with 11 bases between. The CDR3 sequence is CATSRGFAGQETQYF. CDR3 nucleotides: TGTGCCACCAGCAGAGGTTTTGCAGGGCAAGAGACCCAGTACTTC.

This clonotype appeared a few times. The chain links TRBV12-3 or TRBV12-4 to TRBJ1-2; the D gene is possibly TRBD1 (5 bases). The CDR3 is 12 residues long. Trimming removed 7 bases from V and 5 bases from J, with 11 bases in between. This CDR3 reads CASTVGGYGYTF. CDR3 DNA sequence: TGTGCCAGCACGGTCGGGGGTTATGGCTACACCTTC.

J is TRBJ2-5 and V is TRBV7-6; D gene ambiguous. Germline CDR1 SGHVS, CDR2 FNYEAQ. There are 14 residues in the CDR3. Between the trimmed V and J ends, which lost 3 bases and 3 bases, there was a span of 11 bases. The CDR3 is CASSFRLAEETQYF. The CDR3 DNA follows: TGTGCCAGCAGCTTTAGATTGGCTGAAGAGACCCAGTACTTC.

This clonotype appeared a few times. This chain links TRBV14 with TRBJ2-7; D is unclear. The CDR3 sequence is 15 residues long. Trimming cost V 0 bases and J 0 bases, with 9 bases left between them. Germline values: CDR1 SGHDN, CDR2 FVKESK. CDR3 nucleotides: TGTGCCAGCAGCCAAGACTTGGCGGCCTCCTACGAGCAGTACTTC. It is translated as CASSQDLAASYEQYF.

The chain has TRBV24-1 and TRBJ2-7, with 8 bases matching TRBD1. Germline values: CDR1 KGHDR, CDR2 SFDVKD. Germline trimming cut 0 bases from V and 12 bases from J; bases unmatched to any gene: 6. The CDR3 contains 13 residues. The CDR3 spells CATSDLRQGALYF. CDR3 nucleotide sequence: TGTGCCACCAGTGATTTGCGGCAGGGGGCTTTGTACTTC.

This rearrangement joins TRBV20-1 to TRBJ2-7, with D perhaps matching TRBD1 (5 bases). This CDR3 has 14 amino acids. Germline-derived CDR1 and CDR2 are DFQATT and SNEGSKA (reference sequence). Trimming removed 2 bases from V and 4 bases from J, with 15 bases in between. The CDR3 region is CSARIRGPGYEQYF. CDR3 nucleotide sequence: TGCAGTGCTAGAATTAGGGGCCCCGGATACGAGCAGTACTTC.

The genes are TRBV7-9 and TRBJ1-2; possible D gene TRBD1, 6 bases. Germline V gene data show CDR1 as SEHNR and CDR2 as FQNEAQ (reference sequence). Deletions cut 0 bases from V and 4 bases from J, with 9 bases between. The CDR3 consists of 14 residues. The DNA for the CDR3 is TGTGCCAGCAGCTTAGCGACAGGTTCCTATGGCTACACCTTC. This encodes CASSLATGSYGYTF.

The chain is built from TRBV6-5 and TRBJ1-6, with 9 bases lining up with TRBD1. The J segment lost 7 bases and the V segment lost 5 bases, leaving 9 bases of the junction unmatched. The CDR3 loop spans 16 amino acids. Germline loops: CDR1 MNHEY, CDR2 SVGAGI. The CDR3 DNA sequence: TGTGCCAGCAGTAGGGACAGGGAACGACAAAATTCACCCCTCCACTTT. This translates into CASSRDRERQNSPLHF.

CDR3 DNA: TGTGCCAGCAGCCTTAGCGGGGGTGAGCAGTTCTTC. Its protein product is CASSLSGGEQFF. The rearrangement joins TRBV11-1 to TRBJ2-1; 9 nucleotides match TRBD2. V was clipped by 5 bases and J by 9 bases; unmatched bases: 2. The germline gives CDR1 SGHAT, CDR2 FQDESV (reference sequence). There are 12 residues in the CDR3.

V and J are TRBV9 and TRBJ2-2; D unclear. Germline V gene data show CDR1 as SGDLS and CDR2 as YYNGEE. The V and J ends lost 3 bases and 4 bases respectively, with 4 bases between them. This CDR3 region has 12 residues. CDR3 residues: CASSAGTGELFF. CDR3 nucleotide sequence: TGTGCCAGCAGCGCGGGCACCGGGGAGCTGTTTTTT.